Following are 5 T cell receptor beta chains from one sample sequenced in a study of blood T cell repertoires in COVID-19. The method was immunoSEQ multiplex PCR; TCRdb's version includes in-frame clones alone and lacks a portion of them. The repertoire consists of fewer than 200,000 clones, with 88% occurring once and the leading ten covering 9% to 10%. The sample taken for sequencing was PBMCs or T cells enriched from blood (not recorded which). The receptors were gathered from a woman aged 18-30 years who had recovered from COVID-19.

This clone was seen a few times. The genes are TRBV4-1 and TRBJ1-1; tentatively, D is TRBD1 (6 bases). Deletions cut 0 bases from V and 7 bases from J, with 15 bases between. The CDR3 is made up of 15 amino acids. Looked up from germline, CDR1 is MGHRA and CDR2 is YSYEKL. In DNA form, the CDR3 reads TGCGCCAGCAGCCAAGAGCTCGCAGGGGAAATTGAAGCTTTCTTT. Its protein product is CASSQELAGEIEAFF.

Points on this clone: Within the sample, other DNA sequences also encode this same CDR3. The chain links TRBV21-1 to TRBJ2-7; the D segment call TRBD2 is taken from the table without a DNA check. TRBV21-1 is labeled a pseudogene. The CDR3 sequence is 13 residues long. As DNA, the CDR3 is TGTGCCAGCAGCAGAGGACTAGCGTACGAGCAGTACTTC. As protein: CASSRGLAYEQYF.

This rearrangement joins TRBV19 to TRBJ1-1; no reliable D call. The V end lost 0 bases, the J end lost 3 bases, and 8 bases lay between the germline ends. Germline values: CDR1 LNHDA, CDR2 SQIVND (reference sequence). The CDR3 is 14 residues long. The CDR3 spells CASSIDRGYTEAFF. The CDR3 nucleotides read TGTGCCAGTAGTATAGACCGCGGTTACACTGAAGCTTTCTTT.

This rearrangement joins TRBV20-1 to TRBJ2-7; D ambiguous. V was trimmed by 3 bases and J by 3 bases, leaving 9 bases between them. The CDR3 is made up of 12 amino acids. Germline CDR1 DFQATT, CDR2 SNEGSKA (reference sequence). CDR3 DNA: TGCAGTGCTAGTTGGCAGTTCTACGAGCAGTACTTC. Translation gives CSASWQFYEQYF.

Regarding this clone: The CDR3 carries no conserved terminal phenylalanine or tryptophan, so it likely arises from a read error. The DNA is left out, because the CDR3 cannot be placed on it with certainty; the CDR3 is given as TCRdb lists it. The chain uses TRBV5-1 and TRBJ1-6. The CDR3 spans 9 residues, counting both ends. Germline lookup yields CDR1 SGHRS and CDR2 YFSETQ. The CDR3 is CASSPGSGG.